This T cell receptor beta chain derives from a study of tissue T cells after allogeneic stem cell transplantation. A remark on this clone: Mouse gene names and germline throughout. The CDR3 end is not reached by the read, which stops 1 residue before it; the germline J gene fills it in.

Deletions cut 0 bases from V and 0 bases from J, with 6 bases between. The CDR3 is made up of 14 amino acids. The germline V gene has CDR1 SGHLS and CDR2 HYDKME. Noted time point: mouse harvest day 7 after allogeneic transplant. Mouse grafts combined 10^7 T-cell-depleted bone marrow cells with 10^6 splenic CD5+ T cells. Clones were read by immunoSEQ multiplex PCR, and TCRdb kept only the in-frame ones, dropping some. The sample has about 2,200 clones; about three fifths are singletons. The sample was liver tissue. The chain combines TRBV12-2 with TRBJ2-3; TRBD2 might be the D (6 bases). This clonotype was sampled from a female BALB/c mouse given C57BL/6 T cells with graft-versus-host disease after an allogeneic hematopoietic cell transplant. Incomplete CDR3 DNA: TGTGCCAGCTCTCTCTGGGGGAGTGCAGAAACGCTGTAT. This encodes CASSLWGSAETLY. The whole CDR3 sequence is CASSLWGSAETLYF. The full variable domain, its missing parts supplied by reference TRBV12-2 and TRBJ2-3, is NSGVVQSPRYIIKGKGERSILKCIPISGHLSVAWYQQTQGQELKFFIQHYDKMERDKGNLPSRFSVQQFDDYHSEMNMSALELEDSAVYFCASSLWGSAETLYFGSGTRLTVL.